What follows is one TCR beta chain and its context. This sample was taken from a study of cytomegalovirus exposure and HLA in healthy donors. Primers for the PCR totalled 60 Vbeta and 13 Jbeta. TCRdb's copy holds only in-frame clones and misses some; the assay was immunoSEQ multiplex PCR. The repertoire holds some 120,000 clones, with 76% as singletons. This CDR3 contains 15 residues. Trimming removed 4 bases from V and 8 bases from J; junction bases left unmatched: 12. The V gene's germline CDR1 is SGHNT and CDR2 YYREEE (reference sequence). Sequenced input: PBMCs. This chain connects TRBV5-4 to TRBJ1-2; 9 bases align to TRBD1. This TCR derives from a woman in her thirties or forties in good health and CMV-seropositive. As DNA, the CDR3 is TGTGCCAGCAGCCCGGGACAGGGAGAAGTCGGAGGCTACACCTTC. Its translation is CASSPGQGEVGGYTF.